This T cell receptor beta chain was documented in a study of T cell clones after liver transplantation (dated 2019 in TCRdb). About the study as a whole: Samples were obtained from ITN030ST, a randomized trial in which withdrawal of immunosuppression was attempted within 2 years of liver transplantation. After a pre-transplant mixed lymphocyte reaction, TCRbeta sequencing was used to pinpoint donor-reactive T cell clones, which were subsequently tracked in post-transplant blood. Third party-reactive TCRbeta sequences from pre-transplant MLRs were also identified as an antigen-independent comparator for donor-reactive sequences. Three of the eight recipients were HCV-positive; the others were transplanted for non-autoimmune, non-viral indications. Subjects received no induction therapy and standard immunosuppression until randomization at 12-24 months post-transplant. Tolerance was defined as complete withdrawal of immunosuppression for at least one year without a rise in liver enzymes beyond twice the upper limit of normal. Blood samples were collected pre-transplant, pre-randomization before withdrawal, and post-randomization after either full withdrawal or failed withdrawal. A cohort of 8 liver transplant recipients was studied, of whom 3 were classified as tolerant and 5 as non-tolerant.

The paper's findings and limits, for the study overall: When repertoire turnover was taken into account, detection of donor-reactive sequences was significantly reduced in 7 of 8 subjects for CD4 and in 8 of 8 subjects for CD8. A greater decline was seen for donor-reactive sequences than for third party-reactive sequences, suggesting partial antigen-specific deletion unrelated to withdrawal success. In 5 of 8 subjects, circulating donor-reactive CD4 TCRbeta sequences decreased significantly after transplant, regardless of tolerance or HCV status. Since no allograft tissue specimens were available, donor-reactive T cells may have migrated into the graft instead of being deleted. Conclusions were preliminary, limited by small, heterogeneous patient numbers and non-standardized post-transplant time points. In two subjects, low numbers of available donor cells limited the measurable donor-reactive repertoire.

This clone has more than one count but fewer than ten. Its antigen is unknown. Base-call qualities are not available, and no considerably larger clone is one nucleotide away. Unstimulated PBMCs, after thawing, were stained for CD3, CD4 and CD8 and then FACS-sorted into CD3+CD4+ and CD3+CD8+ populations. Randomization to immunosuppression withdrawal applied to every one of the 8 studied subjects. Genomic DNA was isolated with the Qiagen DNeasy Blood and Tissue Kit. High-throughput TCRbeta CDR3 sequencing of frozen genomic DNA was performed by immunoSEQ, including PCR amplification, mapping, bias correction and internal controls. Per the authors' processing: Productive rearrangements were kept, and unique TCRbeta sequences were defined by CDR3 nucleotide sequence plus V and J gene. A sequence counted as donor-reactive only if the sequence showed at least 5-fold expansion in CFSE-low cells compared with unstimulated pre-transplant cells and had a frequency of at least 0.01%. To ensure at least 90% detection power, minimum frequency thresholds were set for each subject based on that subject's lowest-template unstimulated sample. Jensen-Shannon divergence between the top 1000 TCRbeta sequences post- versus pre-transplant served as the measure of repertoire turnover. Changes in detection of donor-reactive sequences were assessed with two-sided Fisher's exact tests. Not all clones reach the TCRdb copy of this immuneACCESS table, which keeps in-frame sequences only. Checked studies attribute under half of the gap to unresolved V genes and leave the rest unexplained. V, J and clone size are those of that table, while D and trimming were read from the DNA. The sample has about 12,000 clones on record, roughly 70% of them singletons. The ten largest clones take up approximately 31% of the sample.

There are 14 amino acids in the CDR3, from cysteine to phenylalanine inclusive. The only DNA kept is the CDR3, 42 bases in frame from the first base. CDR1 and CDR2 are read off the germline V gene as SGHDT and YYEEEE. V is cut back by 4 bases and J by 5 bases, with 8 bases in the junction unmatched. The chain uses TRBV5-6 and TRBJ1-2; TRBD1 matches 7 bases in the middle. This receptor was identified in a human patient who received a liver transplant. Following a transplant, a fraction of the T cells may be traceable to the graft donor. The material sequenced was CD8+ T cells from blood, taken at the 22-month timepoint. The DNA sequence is TGTGCCAGCAGCCCGGGACAGCTCTCATATGGCTACACCTTC. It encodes CASSPGQLSYGYTF.